The 21 T cell receptor beta chains below all came from one sample that was sequenced in a study of identifying expanded T cells in peripheral blood (dated by TCRdb to about 2019). Library preparation used the immunoSEQ multiplex PCR assay. This is the immuneACCESS table as TCRdb keeps it, with only in-frame sequences that have V and J called. A part of the clones is gone; compared with another copy, unresolved V genes explain less than half, and the rest is unexplained. Present in this sample are 65,000 to 95,000 clones, 70% to 90% of which were seen just once. Of the sample, 7.3% falls within the top ten clones. Sequenced: blood. The receptors derive from a person between 18 and 70 years old in good health.

The chain couples TRBV5-1 to TRBJ2-7; the D is unclear. V was trimmed by 1 base and J by 7 bases, leaving 21 bases between them. Germline V gene sequence: CDR1 SGHRS, CDR2 YFSETQ. CDR3 size: 16 residues. CDR3 in DNA: TGCGCCAGCAGCTTGTCCGGCCAAGGGTGGCCCGGGGAGCAGTACTTC. This translates into CASSLSGQGWPGEQYF.

This chain's CDR3 is CASSESRGSSYEQYF. For the CDR3, the DNA is TGTGCCAGCAGTGAATCCAGGGGTAGCTCCTACGAGCAGTACTTC. This chain uses TRBV25-1 with TRBJ2-7; D possibly corresponds to TRBD1 (6 bases). Trimming cost V 1 base and J 0 bases, with 10 bases left between them. From germline, CDR1 is MGHDK and CDR2 SYGVNS. CDR3 length equals 15 residues.

The genes are TRBV28 and TRBJ2-2; 7 bases line up with TRBD1. This CDR3 is 14 amino acids long. After removal of 8 bases from V and 4 bases from J, the junction contained 7 bases not matched to a gene. In germline, CDR1 is MDHEN, CDR2 SYDVKM. The CDR3 bases are TGTGCCAGCCAACGACAGGGTAGCACCGGGGAGCTGTTTTTT. Protein: CASQRQGSTGELFF.

This clone was seen a single time. The chain couples TRBV19 to TRBJ2-3; unclear D gene. The CDR3 covers 15 residues. Germline loops: CDR1 LNHDA, CDR2 SQIVND (reference sequence). V lost 3 bases and J lost 3, with 13 bases in between. The CDR3 DNA is TGTGCCAGTAGTATGGCCCGGCCCAGTACAGATACGCAGTATTTT. It translates to CASSMARPSTDTQYF.

The chain's CDR3 is CASSTDRSLTDTQYF. The CDR3 DNA reads TGTGCCAGCAGTACAGACAGGTCCCTCACAGATACGCAGTATTTT. The genes are TRBV2 and TRBJ2-3, with D tentatively TRBD1 (6 bases). Per germline, CDR1 SNHLY and CDR2 FYNNEI. Trimming left V 5 bases short and J 2 bases short, with 14 bases between. CDR3 length: 15 amino acids. Full variable domain (missing parts from reference TRBV2 and TRBJ2-3): EPEVTQTPSHQVTQMGQEVILRCVPISNHLYFYWYRQILGQKVEFLVSFYNNEISEKSEIFDDQFSVERPDGSNFTLKIRSTKLEDSAMYFCASSTDRSLTDTQYFGPGTRLTVL.

The V gene is TRBV29-1, the J gene TRBJ1-2; a possible D gene is TRBD1 (6 bases). Per the germline V gene, CDR1 is SQVTM and CDR2 is ANQGSEA. V dropped 4 bases and J dropped 8 bases, with 23 bases sitting between them. The CDR3 spans 15 residues. CDR3 amino acids: CSVGNYGGRGRGYTF. DNA for the CDR3: TGCAGCGTTGGCAATTATGGGGGGCGCGGACGCGGCTACACCTTC. The whole variable domain, filled in from reference TRBV29-1 and TRBJ1-2, reads SAVISQKPSRDICQRGTSLTIQCQVDSQVTMMFWYRQQPGQSLTLIATANQGSEATYESGFVIDKFPISRPNLTFSTLTVSNMSPEDSSIYLCSVGNYGGRGRGYTFGSGTRLTVV.

The chain couples TRBV11-3 to TRBJ2-7; D perhaps matches TRBD2 (6 bases). Between the trimmed V and J ends, which lost 6 bases and 6 bases, there was a span of 18 bases. CDR1 is SGHNT, CDR2 YENEEA, per germline. This CDR3 spans 14 amino acids. CDR3 sequence reads: CASRRAGLVTEQYF. In DNA form, the CDR3 reads TGTGCCAGCAGGAGAGCGGGCCTAGTAACCGAGCAGTACTTC.

The chain uses TRBV6-4 and TRBJ1-5; D uncertain. This CDR3 has 13 amino acids. The V end lost 5 bases, the J end lost 10 bases, and 15 bases lay between the germline ends. Germline V gene sequence: CDR1 MRHNA, CDR2 SNTAGT. CDR3 region: CASSSSLGSPQHF. The CDR3 DNA reads TGTGCCAGCAGTTCCTCCCTGGGTAGTCCCCAGCATTTT.

V gene TRBV9 combines with J gene TRBJ2-3, with 7 positions matching TRBD1. The CDR3 totals 16 residues. The V gene's germline CDR1 is SGDLS and CDR2 YYNGEE. V was clipped by 4 bases and J by 2 bases; unmatched bases: 10. The CDR3 sequence is CASSQTYDRDTDTQYF. The CDR3 DNA follows: TGTGCCAGCAGCCAGACTTACGACAGGGACACAGATACGCAGTATTTT.

This chain connects TRBV18 to TRBJ2-7, with D hard to call. The V and J ends lost 5 bases and 6 bases respectively, with 8 bases between them. Germline CDR1 KGHSH, CDR2 LQKENI. The CDR3 contains 11 residues. CDR3 sequence: CASSMRSEQYF. For the CDR3, the DNA is TGTGCCAGCTCAATGAGAAGCGAGCAGTACTTC.

This chain joins TRBV7-9 and TRBJ2-1; the match to TRBD2 covers 11 bases. The V gene end was trimmed by 7 bases and the J gene end by 5 bases; junction bases not matched to a gene: 7. Germline CDR1 is SEHNR and CDR2 is FQNEAQ (reference sequence). The CDR3 has 15 residues. CDR3 region: CASKLLAGDNNEQFF. In DNA, the CDR3 is TGTGCCAGCAAGTTACTAGCGGGAGATAACAATGAGCAGTTCTTC.

This rearrangement joins TRBV4-1 to TRBJ2-1; perhaps TRBD1 as D (6 bases). Trimming shortened V by 1 base and J by 5 bases, and 15 bases separated the two germline ends. The V gene's germline CDR1 is MGHRA and CDR2 YSYEKL. The CDR3 has 16 amino acids. The CDR3 reads CASSQGEGGLNNEQFF. Written as DNA, the CDR3 is TGCGCCAGCAGCCAAGGCGAAGGGGGATTAAACAATGAGCAGTTCTTC.

In the case of this clone: At one end, the junction sequence differs from germline, possibly due to a read error. The chain employs TRBV30 and TRBJ2-7; D perhaps matches TRBD1 (6 bases). This CDR3 comprises 13 residues. CDR1 and CDR2 from the germline V gene are GTSNPN and SVGIG (reference sequence). The DNA of the CDR3 is TGTGCCTGGAGTTTGGGGGCCTCCGACGAGCAGTACTTC. Its protein is CAWSLGASDEQYF.

This sequence joins TRBV19 and TRBJ2-2; D not resolved. Trimming took 1 base from V and 6 from J, leaving 6 bases between them. The CDR3 consists of 13 residues. Germline lookup yields CDR1 LNHDA and CDR2 SQIVND (reference sequence). CDR3 sequence: CASSIVWPGELFF. For the CDR3, the DNA is TGTGCCAGTAGTATAGTGTGGCCCGGGGAGCTGTTTTTT.

In its sample, this clone was seen once. This CDR3 is CASSPGRGLDQPQHF. CDR3 nucleotides: TGTGCCAGCAGCCCAGGCCGGGGGTTGGATCAGCCCCAGCATTTT. The chain is built from TRBV6-6 and TRBJ1-5; tentative D call: TRBD1 (5 bases). CDR3 size: 15 residues. Per the germline V gene, CDR1 is MNHNY and CDR2 is SVGAGI (reference sequence). V gave up 6 bases and J gave up 5 bases, with 17 bases separating them.

The rearrangement joins TRBV6-4 to TRBJ2-3; 8 bases line up with TRBD2. J was trimmed by 2 bases and V by 8 bases; bases with no gene match: 6. The CDR3 has 14 amino acids. CDR1 MRHNA and CDR2 SNTAGT come from the germline V gene. The CDR3 here is CASSLRGATDTQYF. The CDR3 coding sequence is TGTGCCAGCTCTTTGCGGGGGGCCACAGATACGCAGTATTTT.

J is TRBJ1-2 and V is TRBV18, with D uncertain. The CDR3 consists of 16 residues. Germline CDR1 and CDR2: KGHSH and LQKENI. V lost 6 bases and J lost 0, with 17 bases in between. CDR3 DNA: TGTGCCAGCTCTCTCCTGGCCACTCCTTCTAACTATGGCTACACCTTC. It yields the protein CASSLLATPSNYGYTF.

This chain connects TRBV18 to TRBJ1-2; a weak D match, TRBD1 (6 bases). There are 13 residues in the CDR3. The V gene lost 3 bases and the J gene lost 8 bases, with 13 bases spanning the gap. The germline gives CDR1 KGHSH, CDR2 LQKENI. The CDR3 is CASSPRTEFGYTF. The CDR3 region has the DNA TGTGCCAGCTCACCTAGGACAGAATTCGGCTACACCTTC.

The chain combines TRBV10-3 with TRBJ2-7; D is uncertain. Trimming stripped 10 bases from V and 5 bases from J, with 15 bases between. Germline CDR1 reads ENHRY; CDR2 reads SYGVKD. The CDR3 is 12 amino acids. The DNA of the CDR3 is TGTGCCACCTTGGGGTTTTCGGACGAGCAGTACTTC. It is translated as CATLGFSDEQYF.

This chain connects TRBV13 to TRBJ1-2; D may be TRBD1 (5 bases). This CDR3 comprises 15 residues. Looked up from germline, CDR1 is PRHDT and CDR2 is FYEKMQ (reference sequence). The V end was cut by 4 bases, the J end by 7 bases, with 19 bases between. DNA of the CDR3: TGTGCCAGCAGCTGGGGGTCATCAGGGAATAGTGGCTACACCTTC. Its translation is CASSWGSSGNSGYTF.

This chain links TRBV19 with TRBJ1-5; tentative D call: TRBD1 (6 bases). Trimming removed 1 base from V and 1 base from J, with 20 bases in between. This CDR3 is 19 amino acids long. In germline, CDR1 is LNHDA, CDR2 SQIVND (reference sequence). CDR3 bases: TGTGCCAGTAGTATAGGTGTTTCATCGGGGGGGCGAAGCAATCAGCCCCAGCATTTT. This translates into CASSIGVSSGGRSNQPQHF.